Listed below are T cell receptor beta chains from one sample, sequenced in a study of post-analysis software for immune sequencing data. TCRdb reanalysed the PCR reads using MiXCR and keeps one entry per CDR3 protein. The table records about 540,000 distinct CDR3 sequences, 30% to 40% of them present only once. Sequenced input: blood. The source is a girl aged 2 to 17 with multiple sclerosis. Each CDR3 is given with its conserved first and last residue. Each record gives: CDR3 length, J gene, clone size, D gene, V gene, CDR3 protein, CDR3 DNA. A D gene is named only where the DNA matches it firmly. Clone size, where shown, is once, few, many, or a class for clones that have expanded.

cdr3_length: 13
j_call: TRBJ2-1
clone_size: -
d_call: TRBD1
v_call: TRBV5-1
cdr3_aa: CASRGTADNEQFF
cdr3_nt: TGCGCCAGCAGAGGGACAGCGGACAATGAGCAGTTCTTC

cdr3_length: 13
j_call: TRBJ1-5
clone_size: -
d_call: -
v_call: TRBV2
cdr3_aa: CASPWRNNQPQHF
cdr3_nt: TGTGCCAGCCCATGGCGGAATAATCAGCCCCAGCATTTT

cdr3_length: 17
j_call: TRBJ2-6
clone_size: few
d_call: TRBD1
v_call: TRBV28
cdr3_aa: CASSGTAIRSGANVLTF
cdr3_nt: TGTGCCAGCAGTGGGACAGCGATCCGCTCTGGGGCCAACGTCCTGACTTTC

cdr3_length: 14
j_call: TRBJ2-7
clone_size: few
d_call: TRBD2
v_call: TRBV7-9
cdr3_aa: CARRWGQRGYEQYF
cdr3_nt: TGTGCCAGGAGGTGGGGCCAGCGGGGCTACGAGCAGTACTTC

cdr3_length: 11
j_call: TRBJ1-2
clone_size: few
d_call: -
v_call: TRBV10-3
cdr3_aa: CAMSENYGYTF
cdr3_nt: TGTGCCATGAGCGAGAACTATGGCTACACCTTC

cdr3_length: 15
j_call: TRBJ1-2
clone_size: few
d_call: TRBD1
v_call: TRBV7-3
cdr3_aa: CASSPYDRGDYGYTF
cdr3_nt: TGTGCCAGCAGCCCTTACGACAGGGGGGACTATGGCTACACCTTC

cdr3_length: 16
j_call: TRBJ2-2
clone_size: -
d_call: -
v_call: TRBV13
cdr3_aa: CASSSRTASNTGELFF
cdr3_nt: TGTGCCAGCAGCTCACGGACAGCCTCGAACACCGGGGAGCTGTTTTTT

cdr3_length: 16
j_call: TRBJ2-1
clone_size: few
d_call: -
v_call: TRBV29-1
cdr3_aa: CSVATFLRGAYNEQFF
cdr3_nt: TGCAGCGTTGCCACATTCCTCCGGGGCGCGTACAATGAGCAGTTCTTC

cdr3_length: 11
j_call: TRBJ1-1
clone_size: -
d_call: -
v_call: TRBV20-1
cdr3_aa: CSAKGSTEAFF
cdr3_nt: TGCAGTGCTAAAGGGAGCACTGAAGCTTTCTTT

cdr3_length: 14
j_call: TRBJ1-1
clone_size: -
d_call: -
v_call: TRBV27
cdr3_aa: CTSSQRSMNTEAFF
cdr3_nt: TGTACCAGCAGTCAGAGGAGCATGAACACTGAAGCTTTCTTT

cdr3_length: 12
j_call: TRBJ2-7
clone_size: few
d_call: -
v_call: TRBV29-1
cdr3_aa: CSAKTATYEQYF
cdr3_nt: TGCAGCGCCAAGACGGCCACCTACGAGCAGTACTTC

cdr3_length: 15
j_call: TRBJ1-5
clone_size: -
d_call: -
v_call: TRBV6-1
cdr3_aa: CASSERRRDNQPQHF
cdr3_nt: TGTGCCAGCAGTGAACGTAGGCGAGACAATCAGCCCCAGCATTTT

cdr3_length: 13
j_call: TRBJ2-7
clone_size: -
d_call: TRBD1
v_call: TRBV10-3
cdr3_aa: CATGQGAREEQYF
cdr3_nt: TGTGCCACAGGACAGGGGGCTAGGGAAGAGCAGTACTTC

cdr3_length: 16
j_call: TRBJ2-3
clone_size: few
d_call: -
v_call: TRBV5-5
cdr3_aa: CASSSPTGTLTDTQYF
cdr3_nt: TGTGCCAGCAGCTCTCCGACCGGGACACTGACGGATACGCAGTATTTT

cdr3_length: 18
j_call: TRBJ2-3
clone_size: few
d_call: TRBD1
v_call: TRBV7-2
cdr3_aa: CASSFAPLAGGMADTQYF
cdr3_nt: TGTGCCAGCAGCTTCGCCCCCCTGGCAGGGGGCATGGCAGATACGCAGTATTTT

cdr3_length: 16
j_call: TRBJ2-1
clone_size: once
d_call: -
v_call: TRBV2
cdr3_aa: CASSEPGRGGLDEQFF
cdr3_nt: TGTGCCAGCAGTGAGCCCGGCAGGGGAGGTCTCGATGAGCAGTTCTTC

cdr3_length: 17
j_call: TRBJ2-3
clone_size: once
d_call: TRBD2
v_call: TRBV7-3
cdr3_aa: CASSLNGLAGLTDTQYF
cdr3_nt: TGTGCCAGCAGCTTAAACGGACTAGCGGGGTTAACAGATACGCAGTATTTT

cdr3_length: 14
j_call: TRBJ2-1
clone_size: few
d_call: -
v_call: TRBV20-1
cdr3_aa: CSVRVPGQYNEQFF
cdr3_nt: TGCAGTGTTCGGGTCCCGGGACAATACAATGAGCAGTTCTTC

cdr3_length: 15
j_call: TRBJ2-1
clone_size: -
d_call: -
v_call: TRBV14
cdr3_aa: CASSQGWPPNNEQFF
cdr3_nt: TGTGCCAGCAGCCAGGGGTGGCCCCCCAACAATGAGCAGTTCTTC

cdr3_length: 15
j_call: TRBJ2-7
clone_size: -
d_call: TRBD1
v_call: TRBV18
cdr3_aa: CASSPRDRELEEQYF
cdr3_nt: TGTGCCAGCTCACCCCGGGACAGGGAGCTTGAGGAGCAGTACTTC

cdr3_length: 15
j_call: TRBJ2-1
clone_size: -
d_call: -
v_call: TRBV11-2
cdr3_aa: CASSSSGSSYNEQFF
cdr3_nt: TGTGCCAGCAGCAGTAGCGGAAGCTCCTACAATGAGCAGTTCTTC

cdr3_length: 17
j_call: TRBJ2-7
clone_size: -
d_call: -
v_call: TRBV5-1
cdr3_aa: CASSLEMVFPSSYEQYF
cdr3_nt: TGCGCCAGCAGCTTAGAGATGGTCTTCCCGAGCTCCTACGAGCAGTACTTC

cdr3_length: 16
j_call: TRBJ2-3
clone_size: few
d_call: TRBD2
v_call: TRBV6-5
cdr3_aa: CASSHLAGRRADTQYF
cdr3_nt: TGTGCCAGCAGTCACCTAGCGGGTCGACGGGCAGATACGCAGTATTTT

cdr3_length: 13
j_call: TRBJ1-1
clone_size: few
d_call: -
v_call: TRBV6-5
cdr3_aa: CASSYDRNAEAFF
cdr3_nt: TGTGCCAGCAGTTACGACAGGAACGCTGAAGCTTTCTTT

cdr3_length: 15
j_call: TRBJ2-5
clone_size: many
d_call: TRBD2
v_call: TRBV29-1
cdr3_aa: CSVPGLAGRQETQYF
cdr3_nt: TGCAGCGTCCCAGGACTAGCGGGGAGGCAAGAGACCCAGTACTTC

cdr3_length: 14
j_call: TRBJ1-5
clone_size: -
d_call: -
v_call: TRBV19
cdr3_aa: CASSIGEGNQPQHF
cdr3_nt: TGTGCCAGTAGTATAGGAGAGGGCAATCAGCCCCAGCATTTT

cdr3_length: 12
j_call: TRBJ1-1
clone_size: few
d_call: -
v_call: TRBV29-1
cdr3_aa: CSVQEGNTEAFF
cdr3_nt: TGCAGCGTCCAAGAAGGGAACACTGAAGCTTTCTTT

cdr3_length: 14
j_call: TRBJ2-5
clone_size: -
d_call: TRBD1
v_call: TRBV6-6
cdr3_aa: CASRITGAGETQYF
cdr3_nt: TGTGCCAGCAGAATTACAGGGGCTGGAGAGACCCAGTACTTC

cdr3_length: 14
j_call: TRBJ2-5
clone_size: -
d_call: -
v_call: TRBV9
cdr3_aa: CASSARTDYNEQYF
cdr3_nt: TGTGCCAGCAGCGCGCGGACAGATTACAATGAGCAGTACTTC

cdr3_length: 15
j_call: TRBJ1-1
clone_size: medium-sized
d_call: -
v_call: TRBV2
cdr3_aa: CASSEALGGNTEAFF
cdr3_nt: TGTGCCAGCAGTGAAGCGCTGGGGGGGAACACTGAAGCTTTCTTT

cdr3_length: 16
j_call: TRBJ2-7
clone_size: -
d_call: TRBD2
v_call: TRBV18
cdr3_aa: CASSPPASGASYEQYF
cdr3_nt: TGTGCCAGCTCACCACCCGCTAGCGGGGCGTCCTACGAGCAGTACTTC

cdr3_length: 14
j_call: TRBJ1-1
clone_size: -
d_call: -
v_call: TRBV18
cdr3_aa: CASSPPTLNTEAFF
cdr3_nt: TGTGCCAGCTCACCTCCGACGTTGAACACTGAAGCTTTCTTT

cdr3_length: 16
j_call: TRBJ1-4
clone_size: few
d_call: -
v_call: TRBV11-2
cdr3_aa: CASSLGQGSVNEKLFF
cdr3_nt: TGTGCCAGCAGCTTAGGCCAGGGATCGGTAAATGAAAAACTGTTTTTT

cdr3_length: 16
j_call: TRBJ2-1
clone_size: -
d_call: -
v_call: TRBV14
cdr3_aa: CASSQLTAATYNEQFF
cdr3_nt: TGTGCCAGCAGCCAGTTGACAGCGGCTACCTACAATGAGCAGTTCTTC

cdr3_length: 15
j_call: TRBJ1-6
clone_size: once
d_call: -
v_call: TRBV6-1
cdr3_aa: CASRPGVAYNSPLHF
cdr3_nt: TGTGCCAGCAGGCCCGGTGTCGCCTATAATTCACCCCTCCACTTT

cdr3_length: 14
j_call: TRBJ2-7
clone_size: few
d_call: -
v_call: TRBV3-1
cdr3_aa: CASSQAGVAYEQYF
cdr3_nt: TGTGCCAGCAGCCAGGCAGGTGTGGCCTACGAGCAGTACTTC

cdr3_length: 12
j_call: TRBJ1-2
clone_size: -
d_call: -
v_call: TRBV5-4
cdr3_aa: CASSLDPYGYTF
cdr3_nt: TGTGCCAGCAGCTTGGACCCCTATGGCTACACCTTC